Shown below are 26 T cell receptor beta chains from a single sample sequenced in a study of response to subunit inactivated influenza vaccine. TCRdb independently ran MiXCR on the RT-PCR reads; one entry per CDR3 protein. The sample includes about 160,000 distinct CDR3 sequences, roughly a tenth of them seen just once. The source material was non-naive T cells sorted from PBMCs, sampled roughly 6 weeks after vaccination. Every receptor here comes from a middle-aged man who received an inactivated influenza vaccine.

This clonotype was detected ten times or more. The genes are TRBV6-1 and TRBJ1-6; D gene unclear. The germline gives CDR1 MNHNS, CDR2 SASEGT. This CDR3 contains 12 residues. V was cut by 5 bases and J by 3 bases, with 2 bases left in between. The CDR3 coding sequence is TGTGCCAGCAGTATCTATAATTCACCCCTCCACTTT. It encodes CASSIYNSPLHF.

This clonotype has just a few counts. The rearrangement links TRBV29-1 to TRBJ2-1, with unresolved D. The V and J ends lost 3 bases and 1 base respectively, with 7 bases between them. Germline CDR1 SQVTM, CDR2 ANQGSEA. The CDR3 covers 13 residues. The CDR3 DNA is TGCAGCGTTGAGGGTGGATCCTACAATGAGCAGTTCTTC. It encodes CSVEGGSYNEQFF.

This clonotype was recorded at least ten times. The CDR3, as DNA: TGTGCCATCAGTGAGCCACAGGGGGTCGGCACAGATACGCAGTATTTT. Protein sequence: CAISEPQGVGTDTQYF. The chain employs TRBV10-3 and TRBJ2-3, with 8 bases fitting TRBD1. Germline V gene sequence: CDR1 ENHRY, CDR2 SYGVKD. The CDR3 is 16 residues long. The J segment lost 1 base and the V segment lost 2 bases, leaving 5 bases of the junction unmatched.

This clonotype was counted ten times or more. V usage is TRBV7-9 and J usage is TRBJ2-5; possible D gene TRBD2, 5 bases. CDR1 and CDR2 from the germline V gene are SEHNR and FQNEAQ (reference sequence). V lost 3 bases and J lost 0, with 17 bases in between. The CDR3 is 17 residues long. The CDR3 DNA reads TGTGCCAGCAGCTTGGGCGGCTTTTGGGAGTACCAAGAGACCCAGTACTTC. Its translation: CASSLGGFWEYQETQYF.

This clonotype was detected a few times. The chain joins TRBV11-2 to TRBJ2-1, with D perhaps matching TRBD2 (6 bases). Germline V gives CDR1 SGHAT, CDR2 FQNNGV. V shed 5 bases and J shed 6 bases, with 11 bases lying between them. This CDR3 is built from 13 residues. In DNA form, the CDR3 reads TGTGCCAGCAGCCTCGGACTACCCAATGAGCAGTTCTTC. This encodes CASSLGLPNEQFF.

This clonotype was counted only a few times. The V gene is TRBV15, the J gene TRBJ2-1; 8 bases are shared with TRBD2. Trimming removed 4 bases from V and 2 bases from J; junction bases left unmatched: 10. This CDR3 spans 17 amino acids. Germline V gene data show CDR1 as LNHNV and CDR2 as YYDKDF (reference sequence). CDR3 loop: CATSKGFGLAPYNEQFF. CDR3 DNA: TGTGCCACCAGCAAAGGATTCGGACTAGCCCCCTACAATGAGCAGTTCTTC.

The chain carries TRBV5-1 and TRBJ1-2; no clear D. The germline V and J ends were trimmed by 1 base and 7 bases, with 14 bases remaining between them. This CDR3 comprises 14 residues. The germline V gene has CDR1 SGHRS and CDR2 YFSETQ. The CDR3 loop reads CASSLNVAGPGYTF. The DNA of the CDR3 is TGCGCCAGCAGCTTGAATGTGGCAGGCCCTGGCTACACCTTC.

The CDR3 DNA follows: TGCAGTGCGACTATACACCCTAACTATGGCTACACCTTC. It encodes CSATIHPNYGYTF. The chain combines TRBV20-1 with TRBJ1-2, with unresolved D. Germline-derived CDR1 and CDR2 are DFQATT and SNEGSKA (reference sequence). This CDR3 comprises 13 residues. Trimming removed 6 bases from V and 0 bases from J, with 11 bases in between.

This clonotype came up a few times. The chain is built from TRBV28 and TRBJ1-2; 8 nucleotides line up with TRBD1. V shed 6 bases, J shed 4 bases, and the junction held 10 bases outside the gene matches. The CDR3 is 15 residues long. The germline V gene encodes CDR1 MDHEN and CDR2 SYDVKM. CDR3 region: CASRADGQGTYGYTF. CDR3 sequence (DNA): TGTGCCAGCAGGGCCGATGGACAGGGAACCTATGGCTACACCTTC.

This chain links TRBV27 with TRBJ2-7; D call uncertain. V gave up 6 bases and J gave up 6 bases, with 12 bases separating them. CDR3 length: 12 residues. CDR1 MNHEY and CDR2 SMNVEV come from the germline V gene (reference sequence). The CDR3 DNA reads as TGTGCCAGCAGCTCCCCAGTTAGCGAGCAGTACTTC. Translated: CASSSPVSEQYF.

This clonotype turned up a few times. CDR3 residues: CASSRRGANSPLHF. The CDR3 coding sequence is TGTGCCAGCAGCCGCAGGGGCGCTAATTCACCCCTCCACTTT. J is TRBJ1-6 and V is TRBV12-3 or TRBV12-4; the D gene is possibly TRBD1 (6 bases). With 6 bases removed from V and 6 bases from J, the gap between germline ends came to 12 bases. This CDR3 has 14 amino acids.

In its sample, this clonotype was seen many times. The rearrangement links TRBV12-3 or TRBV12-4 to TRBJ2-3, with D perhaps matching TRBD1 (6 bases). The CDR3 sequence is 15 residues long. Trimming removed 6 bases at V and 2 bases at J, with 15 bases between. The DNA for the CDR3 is TGTGCCAGCAGCACCTCAGGGGCGTTCACAGATACGCAGTATTTT. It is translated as CASSTSGAFTDTQYF.

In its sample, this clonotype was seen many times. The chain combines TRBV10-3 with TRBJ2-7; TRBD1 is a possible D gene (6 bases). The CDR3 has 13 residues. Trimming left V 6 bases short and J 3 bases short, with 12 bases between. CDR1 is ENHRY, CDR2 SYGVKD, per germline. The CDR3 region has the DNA TGTGCCATCAGCAAGGGGACATACTACGAGCAGTACTTC. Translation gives CAISKGTYYEQYF.

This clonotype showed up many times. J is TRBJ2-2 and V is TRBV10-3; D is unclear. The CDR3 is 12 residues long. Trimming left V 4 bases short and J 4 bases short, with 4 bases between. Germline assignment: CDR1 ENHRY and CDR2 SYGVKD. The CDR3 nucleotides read TGTGCCATCAGTGGGGGCACCGGGGAGCTGTTTTTT. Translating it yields CAISGGTGELFF.

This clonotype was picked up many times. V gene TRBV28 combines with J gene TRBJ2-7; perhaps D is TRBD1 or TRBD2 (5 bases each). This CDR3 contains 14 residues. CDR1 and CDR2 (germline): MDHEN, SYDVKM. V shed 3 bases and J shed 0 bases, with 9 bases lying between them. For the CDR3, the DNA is TGTGCCAGCAGTTTTAGGGACCACTCCTACGAGCAGTACTTC. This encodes CASSFRDHSYEQYF.

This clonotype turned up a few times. CDR3 residues: CASSLDTGNTEAFF. DNA of the CDR3: TGTGCCAGCAGCTTAGATACGGGGAACACTGAAGCTTTCTTT. The chain joins TRBV7-8 to TRBJ1-1, with D unresolved. The V gene lost 1 base and the J gene lost 1 base, with 7 bases spanning the gap. The germline V gene encodes CDR1 SGHVS and CDR2 FQNEAQ. The CDR3 loop spans 14 amino acids.

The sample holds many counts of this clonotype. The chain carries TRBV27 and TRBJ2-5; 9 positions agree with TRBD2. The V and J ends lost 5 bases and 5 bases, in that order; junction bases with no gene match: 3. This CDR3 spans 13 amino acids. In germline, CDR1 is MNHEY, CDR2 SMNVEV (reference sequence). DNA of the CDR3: TGTGCCAGCAGTCGGACTAGCGCGGAGACCCAGTACTTC. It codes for CASSRTSAETQYF.

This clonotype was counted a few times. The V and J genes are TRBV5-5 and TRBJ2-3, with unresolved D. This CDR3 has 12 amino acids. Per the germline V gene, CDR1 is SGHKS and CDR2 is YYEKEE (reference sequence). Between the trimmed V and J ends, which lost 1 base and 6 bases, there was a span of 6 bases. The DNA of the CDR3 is TGTGCCAGCAGCTTGCATGTTGATACGCAGTATTTT. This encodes CASSLHVDTQYF.

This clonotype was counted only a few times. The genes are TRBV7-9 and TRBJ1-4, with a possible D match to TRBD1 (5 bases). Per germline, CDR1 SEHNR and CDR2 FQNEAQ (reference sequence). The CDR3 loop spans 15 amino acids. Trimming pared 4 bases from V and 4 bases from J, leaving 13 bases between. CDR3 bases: TGTGCCAGCAGCTACAGGACGGATAATAATGAAAAACTGTTTTTT. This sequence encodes CASSYRTDNNEKLFF.

CDR3 protein: CSVEGESTGNTIYF. CDR3 nucleotide sequence: TGCAGCGTTGAGGGTGAATCGACTGGAAACACCATATATTTT. The rearrangement joins TRBV29-1 to TRBJ1-3; D is unclear. In germline, CDR1 is SQVTM, CDR2 ANQGSEA. Trimming cost V 3 bases and J 2 bases, with 11 bases left between them. This CDR3 has 14 amino acids.

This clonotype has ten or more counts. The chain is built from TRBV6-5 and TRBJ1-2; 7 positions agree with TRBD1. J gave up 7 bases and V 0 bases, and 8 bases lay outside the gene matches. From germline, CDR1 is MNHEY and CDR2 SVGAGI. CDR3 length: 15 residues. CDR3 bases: TGTGCCAGCAGTTACTCTAGACAGGGCGTCTCTGGCTACACCTTC. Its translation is CASSYSRQGVSGYTF.

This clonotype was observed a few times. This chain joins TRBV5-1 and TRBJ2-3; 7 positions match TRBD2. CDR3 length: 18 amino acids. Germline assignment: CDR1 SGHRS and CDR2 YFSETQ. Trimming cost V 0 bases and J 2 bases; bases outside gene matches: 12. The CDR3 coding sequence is TGCGCCAGCAGCTTGGCCCGATTCACCGGGGGGTACACAGATACGCAGTATTTT. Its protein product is CASSLARFTGGYTDTQYF.

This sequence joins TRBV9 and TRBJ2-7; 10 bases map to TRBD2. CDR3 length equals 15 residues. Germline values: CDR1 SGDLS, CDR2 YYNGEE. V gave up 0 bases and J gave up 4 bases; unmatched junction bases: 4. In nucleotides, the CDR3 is TGTGCCAGCAGCGTAGGTAGCGGGGGGCTTTACGAGCAGTACTTC. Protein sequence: CASSVGSGGLYEQYF.

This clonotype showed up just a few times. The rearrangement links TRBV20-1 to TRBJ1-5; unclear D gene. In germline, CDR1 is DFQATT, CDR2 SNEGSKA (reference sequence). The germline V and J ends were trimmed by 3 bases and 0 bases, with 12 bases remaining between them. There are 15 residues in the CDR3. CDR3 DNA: TGCAGTGCTAGGGTCGTGACGGATAGCAATCAGCCCCAGCATTTT. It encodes CSARVVTDSNQPQHF.

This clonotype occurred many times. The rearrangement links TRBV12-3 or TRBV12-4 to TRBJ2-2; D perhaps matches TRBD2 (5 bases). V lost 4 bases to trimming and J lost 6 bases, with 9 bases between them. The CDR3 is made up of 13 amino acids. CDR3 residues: CASSSDFAGELFF. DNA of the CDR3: TGTGCCAGCAGTTCGGACTTTGCCGGGGAGCTGTTTTTT.

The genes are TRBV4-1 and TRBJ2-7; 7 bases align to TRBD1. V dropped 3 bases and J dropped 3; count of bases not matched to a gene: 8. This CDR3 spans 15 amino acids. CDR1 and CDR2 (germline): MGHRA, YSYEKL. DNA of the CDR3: TGCGCCAGCAGCCACCAAGACAGGGCCGACTACGAGCAGTACTTC. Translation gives CASSHQDRADYEQYF.